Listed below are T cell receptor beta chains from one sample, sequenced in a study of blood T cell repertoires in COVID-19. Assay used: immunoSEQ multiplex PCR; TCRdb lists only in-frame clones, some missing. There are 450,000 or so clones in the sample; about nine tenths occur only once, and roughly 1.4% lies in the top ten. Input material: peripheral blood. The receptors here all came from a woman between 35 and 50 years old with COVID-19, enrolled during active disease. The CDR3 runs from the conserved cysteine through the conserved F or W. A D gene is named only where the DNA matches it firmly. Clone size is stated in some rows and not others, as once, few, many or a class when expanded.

DNA: TGTGCCAGCTTCACCACTTTCGATAAGAGCGGGAGGGCCTCCCACGAGCAGTACTTC; CDR3: CASFTTFDKSGRASHEQYF; size: -; J: TRBJ2-7; V: TRBV18; D: TRBD2
DNA: TGTGCCAGCAGCTTAGGACAGGCGTACTCTGGAAACACCATATATTTT; CDR3: CASSLGQAYSGNTIYF; size: -; J: TRBJ1-3; V: TRBV5-6; D: TRBD1
DNA: TGTGCCTGGAGTGGGAAGGGAGCGAACTATGGCTACACCTTC; CDR3: CAWSGKGANYGYTF; size: -; J: TRBJ1-2; V: TRBV30; D: -
DNA: TGTGCCAGCAGTTTTCGACAAAGTGGGTCACCCCTCCACTTT; CDR3: CASSFRQSGSPLHF; size: -; J: TRBJ1-6; V: TRBV6-5; D: -
DNA: TGTGCCAGCAGTTCAAATACAGGGTCGAGGTACTACGAGCAGTACTTC; CDR3: CASSSNTGSRYYEQYF; size: -; J: TRBJ2-7; V: TRBV27; D: -
DNA: TGTGCCTCGAACGGGGGGGGAAACACCATATATTTT; CDR3: CASNGGGNTIYF; size: -; J: TRBJ1-3; V: TRBV28; D: -
DNA: TGCGCCAGCAGCGTCCCGACAGGTCGCGATACGCAGTATTTT; CDR3: CASSVPTGRDTQYF; size: few; J: TRBJ2-3; V: TRBV5-1; D: -
DNA: TGTGCCAGCGGGGGGGGCACAGATACGCAGTATTTT; CDR3: CASGGGTDTQYF; size: -; J: TRBJ2-3; V: TRBV7-9; D: TRBD2
DNA: TGTGCCAGCAGCTATACGACAGGACATTCCTACGAGCAGTACTTC; CDR3: CASSYTTGHSYEQYF; size: -; J: TRBJ2-7; V: TRBV6-5; D: -
DNA: TGTGCCAGCAGCCCTTTCCTTGGAGCGAACTATGGCTACACCTTC; CDR3: CASSPFLGANYGYTF; size: -; J: TRBJ1-2; V: TRBV7-2; D: -
DNA: TGCAGCGTTCCTGGGCGGGGATTCCTCTACAATGAGCAGTTCTTC; CDR3: CSVPGRGFLYNEQFF; size: -; J: TRBJ2-1; V: TRBV29-1; D: -
DNA: TGTGCCAGCAGTCCCGTTGCGTATAGCAATCAGCCCCAGCATTTT; CDR3: CASSPVAYSNQPQHF; size: -; J: TRBJ1-5; V: TRBV27; D: -
DNA: TGTGCCAGCAGCTTGGGGACAGGGGTCAATCAGCCCCAGCATTTT; CDR3: CASSLGTGVNQPQHF; size: -; J: TRBJ1-5; V: TRBV5-4; D: TRBD1
DNA: TGTGCCACCAGCCCCCAACCGGGAACCTCCTACGAGCAGTACTTC; CDR3: CATSPQPGTSYEQYF; size: -; J: TRBJ2-7; V: TRBV15; D: -